Listed here are 30 T cell receptor beta chains from one sample, sequenced in a study of blood T cell repertoires in COVID-19. Libraries were prepared by immunoSEQ multiplex PCR; TCRdb keeps only in-frame clonotypes and omits some of them. The table shows around 180,000 clones, with 70% to 85% occurring only once. The sample taken for sequencing was peripheral blood. Source of these receptors: a woman older than 75 with acute or convalescent COVID-19.

This rearrangement joins TRBV7-9 to TRBJ2-7; maybe TRBD1 (6 bases). Trimming took off 7 bases at V and 4 bases at J, with 14 bases between the two ends. This CDR3 has 13 amino acids. The germline V gene encodes CDR1 SEHNR and CDR2 FQNEAQ (reference sequence). CDR3 DNA: TGTGCCAGCACCAGGGAACAGGGTTACGAGCAGTACTTC. Protein: CASTREQGYEQYF. Together with reference TRBV7-9 and TRBJ2-7, the CDR3 gives the full variable domain: DTGVSQNPRHKITKRGQNVTFRCDPISEHNRLYWYRQTLGQGPEFLTYFQNEAQLEKSRLLSDRFSAERPKGSFSTLEIQRTEQGDSAMYLCASTREQGYEQYFGPGTRLTVT.

The V call is TRBV11-2, the J call TRBJ2-3; 8 nucleotides line up with TRBD1. Per the germline V gene, CDR1 is SGHAT and CDR2 is FQNNGV. V lost 4 bases and J lost 5; bases outside the gene matches: 11. The CDR3 is made up of 16 amino acids. The CDR3 sequence is CASSSESGQGIDTQYF. The CDR3, as DNA: TGTGCCAGCAGCTCCGAATCAGGACAGGGAATAGATACGCAGTATTTT.

The V and J genes are TRBV7-2 and TRBJ1-2; TRBD1 aligns across 9 bases. After removal of 4 bases from V and 6 bases from J, the junction contained 12 bases not matched to a gene. The CDR3 loop spans 16 amino acids. Germline CDR1 SGHTA, CDR2 FQGNSA. DNA of the CDR3: TGTGCCAGCAGCTCGGTGGGACAGGGAGGGCAGGATGGCTACACCTTC. Translated: CASSSVGQGGQDGYTF.

V usage is TRBV3-1 (or the pseudogene TRBV3-2) and J usage is TRBJ1-2; no reliable D call. The V and J ends lost 2 bases and 2 bases respectively, with 6 bases between them. Germline V gene data show CDR1 as LGHDT and CDR2 as YNNKEL (reference sequence). There are 13 residues in the CDR3. CDR3 bases: TGTGCCAGCAGCCAACGTCGGAACTATGGCTACACCTTC. It encodes CASSQRRNYGYTF.

This chain uses TRBV7-2 with TRBJ1-2, with D perhaps TRBD1 (6 bases). Trimming left V 2 bases short and J 7 bases short, with 11 bases between. CDR1 SGHTA and CDR2 FQGNSA come from the germline V gene. This CDR3 comprises 13 residues. The CDR3 region is CASSLSGAAGYTF. The CDR3 bases are TGTGCCAGCAGCTTATCAGGGGCAGCTGGCTACACCTTC.

The rearrangement uses TRBV28 and TRBJ1-6, with D unresolved. Germline CDR1 and CDR2: MDHEN and SYDVKM. Trimming shortened V by 3 bases and J by 10 bases, and 13 bases separated the two germline ends. The CDR3 is made up of 14 amino acids. The CDR3 spells CASSLVGGDSPLHF. In nucleotides, the CDR3 is TGTGCCAGCAGTTTGGTGGGAGGCGACTCACCCCTCCACTTT. The entire variable domain, with the rest obtained from reference TRBV28 and TRBJ1-6, is as follows: DVKVTQSSRYLVKRTGEKVFLECVQDMDHENMFWYRQDPGLGLRLIYFSYDVKMKEKGDIPEGYSVSREKKERFSLILESASTNQTSMYLCASSLVGGDSPLHFGNGTRLTVT.

About this clone: This sample includes further DNA sequences coding for the same CDR3. The chain combines TRBV7-2 with TRBJ1-2, with TRBD1 matching over 10 bases. Germline V gene data show CDR1 as SGHTA and CDR2 as FQGNSA. The CDR3 is 15 amino acids. The V segment lost 0 bases and the J segment 2 bases; nucleotides outside the gene matches: 0. The CDR3 DNA follows: TGTGCCAGCAGCTTAGCGGGACAGGGGAACTATGGCTACACCTTC. It yields the protein CASSLAGQGNYGYTF.

The V gene is TRBV11-3, the J gene TRBJ2-6; D unclear. CDR1 is SGHNT, CDR2 YENEEA, per germline. This CDR3 spans 13 amino acids. V gave up 5 bases and J gave up 4 bases, with 6 bases separating them. The CDR3 sequence is CASSLGGANVLTF. DNA of the CDR3: TGTGCCAGCAGCCTCGGGGGGGCCAACGTCCTGACTTTC.

The chain combines TRBV19 with TRBJ1-3, with D unresolved. Trimming cost V 5 bases and J 8 bases, with 13 bases left between them. CDR1 and CDR2 (germline): LNHDA, SQIVND (reference sequence). The CDR3 consists of 13 residues. The CDR3 DNA is TGTGCCAGTAGTCCGAGGGCCAGCGACACCATATATTTT. Its protein product is CASSPRASDTIYF.

The V and J genes are TRBV7-9 and TRBJ1-1, with D unclear. CDR1 is SEHNR, CDR2 FQNEAQ, per germline (reference sequence). The CDR3 covers 14 residues. Between the trimmed V and J ends, which lost 1 base and 5 bases, there was a span of 11 bases. The CDR3 DNA is TGTGCCAGCAGCTTAGGTGGAGTATGGACTGAAGCTTTCTTT. Amino acids: CASSLGGVWTEAFF.

The chain couples TRBV19 to TRBJ2-1; no clear D. V was pared by 3 bases and J by 9 bases, with 15 bases between. The germline V gene has CDR1 LNHDA and CDR2 SQIVND (reference sequence). The length of the CDR3 is 14 residues. CDR3 DNA sequence: TGTGCCAGTAGTATTGTCCTTCCCGGTAGTGAGCAGTTCTTC. Translated, it gives CASSIVLPGSEQFF.

The chain couples TRBV7-9 to TRBJ2-5; 9 positions agree with TRBD2. In germline, CDR1 is SEHNR, CDR2 FQNEAQ (reference sequence). There are 15 residues in the CDR3. Trimming cost V 2 bases and J 2 bases; bases outside gene matches: 3. Written as DNA, the CDR3 is TGTGCCAGCAGCTTATCGCTAGCGGGACAAGAGACCCAGTACTTC. Translated, it gives CASSLSLAGQETQYF.

The rearrangement joins TRBV7-2 to TRBJ2-2; possibly TRBD2 for D (6 bases). V was trimmed by 1 base and J by 2 bases, leaving 8 bases between them. The germline gives CDR1 SGHTA, CDR2 FQGNSA. This CDR3 is built from 15 residues. The CDR3, as DNA: TGTGCCAGCAGCTTAGAGGGACTCAACACCGGGGAGCTGTTTTTT. It translates to CASSLEGLNTGELFF.

The chain recombines TRBV4-1 with TRBJ1-2, with a possible D match to TRBD1 (5 bases). The V end lost 4 bases, the J end lost 2 bases, and 14 bases lay between the germline ends. Looked up from germline, CDR1 is MGHRA and CDR2 is YSYEKL. This CDR3 comprises 15 residues. The CDR3 spells CASSPDHGGNYGYTF. Written as DNA, the CDR3 is TGCGCCAGCAGCCCTGACCACGGGGGGAACTATGGCTACACCTTC.

This chain joins TRBV7-8 and TRBJ1-1; the D gene is possibly TRBD1 (6 bases). Trimming took off 5 bases at V and 4 bases at J, with 17 bases between the two ends. Germline CDR1 is SGHVS and CDR2 is FQNEAQ. This CDR3 has 15 amino acids. The CDR3 DNA sequence: TGTGCCAGCAGCATCCTACAGGGTTTAGGCACTGAAGCTTTCTTT. Its translation is CASSILQGLGTEAFF.

V usage is TRBV27 and J usage is TRBJ1-5; tentative D call: TRBD1 (6 bases). This CDR3 has 20 amino acids. Per germline, CDR1 MNHEY and CDR2 SMNVEV (reference sequence). Deletions cut 5 bases from V and 0 bases from J, with 26 bases between. In nucleotides, the CDR3 is TGTGCCAGCAGTCTACAACGCCCCGGGACACCGACTTATAGCAATCAGCCCCAGCATTTT. Its translation is CASSLQRPGTPTYSNQPQHF.

The chain carries TRBV10-3 and TRBJ1-2; TRBD1 is a possible D gene (5 bases). The germline V and J ends were trimmed by 4 bases and 2 bases, with 8 bases remaining between them. Per the germline V gene, CDR1 is ENHRY and CDR2 is SYGVKD. The CDR3 consists of 13 residues. CDR3 residues: CAISAEGNYGYTF. The CDR3, as DNA: TGTGCCATCAGTGCGGAGGGGAACTATGGCTACACCTTC.

V usage is TRBV5-4 and J usage is TRBJ2-7; weak D call: TRBD1 (5 bases). Trimming took 4 bases from V and 2 from J, leaving 16 bases between them. The germline V gene has CDR1 SGHNT and CDR2 YYREEE (reference sequence). The CDR3 consists of 15 residues. The CDR3 DNA follows: TGTGCCAGCAGCCCCCAGGGTAGGAGCACCTACGAGCAGTACTTC. Translation gives CASSPQGRSTYEQYF.

The chain carries TRBV6-5 and TRBJ1-1, with D tentatively TRBD1 (5 bases). The V gene's germline CDR1 is MNHEY and CDR2 SVGAGI. V lost 6 bases to trimming and J lost 6 bases, with 8 bases between them. The CDR3 is made up of 11 amino acids. Here the CDR3 reads CASRWGAEAFF. CDR3 in DNA: TGTGCCAGCAGATGGGGGGCTGAAGCTTTCTTT.

The CDR3 protein is CASSPGHLTGELFF. CDR3 nucleotide sequence: TGTGCCAGCAGCCCGGGACACCTCACCGGGGAGCTGTTTTTT. The J gene is TRBJ2-2, the V gene TRBV7-3, with TRBD1 as a possible D gene (6 bases). The CDR3 runs 14 residues. V lost 5 bases to trimming and J lost 4 bases, with 11 bases between them. CDR1 and CDR2 from the germline V gene are SGHTA and FQGTGA.

The chain employs TRBV18 and TRBJ1-1, with D perhaps matching TRBD1 (5 bases). Trimming stripped 6 bases from V and 4 bases from J, with 9 bases between. The V gene's germline CDR1 is KGHSH and CDR2 LQKENI. There are 12 residues in the CDR3. CDR3 sequence reads: CASSARVTEAFF. The CDR3 coding sequence is TGTGCCAGCTCCGCCAGGGTCACTGAAGCTTTCTTT.

This clone was detected only a few times. The chain combines TRBV5-4 with TRBJ1-5; D is uncertain. CDR3 size: 13 residues. V was shortened by 0 bases and J by 7 bases, with 8 bases between the two germline ends. The germline V gene encodes CDR1 SGHNT and CDR2 YYREEE (reference sequence). CDR3 sequence (DNA): TGTGCCAGCAGCTTGGGGCGGGGACAGCCCCAGCATTTT. It specifies CASSLGRGQPQHF.

This clone was detected only a few times. The V call is TRBV7-2, the J call TRBJ2-3, with TRBD2 matching over 7 bases. There are 15 residues in the CDR3. CDR1 and CDR2 (germline): SGHTA, FQGNSA. Trimming removed 1 base from V and 10 bases from J; junction bases left unmatched: 11. The chain's CDR3 is CASSLVGGTVGAQYF. In DNA, the CDR3 is TGTGCCAGCAGCTTAGTGGGAGGGACCGTCGGCGCGCAGTATTTT. The full variable domain, in which reference TRBV7-2 and TRBJ2-3 provide the parts outside the CDR3, is GAGVSQSPSNKVTEKGKDVELRCDPISGHTALYWYRQSLGQGLEFLIYFQGNSAPDKSGLPSDRFSAERTGGSVSTLTIQRTQQEDSAVYLCASSLVGGTVGAQYFGPGTRLTVL.

The chain carries TRBV6-5 and TRBJ1-6, with a tentative D call TRBD1 (5 bases). Trimming pared 0 bases from V and 5 bases from J, leaving 8 bases between. The V gene's germline CDR1 is MNHEY and CDR2 SVGAGI. The CDR3 runs to 15 residues. This CDR3 is CASSYSGLNNSPLHF. DNA of the CDR3: TGTGCCAGCAGTTACTCGGGACTGAATAATTCACCCCTCCACTTT.

V gene TRBV7-8 combines with J gene TRBJ1-2; 7 nucleotides agree with TRBD1. J lost 4 bases, V lost 5 bases, and 7 bases had no gene match. CDR1 and CDR2 from the germline V gene are SGHVS and FQNEAQ. This CDR3 is 14 amino acids long. CDR3 in DNA: TGTGCCAGCAGCGTACAACAGGGGAGCTATGGCTACACCTTC. Its translation is CASSVQQGSYGYTF.

V is TRBV12-3 or TRBV12-4 and J is TRBJ2-4; D ambiguous. This CDR3 has 13 residues. V was pared by 3 bases and J by 3 bases, with 6 bases between. The CDR3 nucleotides are TGTGCCAGCAGTTTCAACAGCAAAAACATTCAGTACTTC. Translation gives CASSFNSKNIQYF.

J is TRBJ1-1 and V is TRBV2; TRBD1 aligns across 7 bases. From germline, CDR1 is SNHLY and CDR2 FYNNEI. V was pared by 3 bases and J by 8 bases, with 9 bases of the junction left unmatched. This CDR3 region has 14 residues. This CDR3 is CASSELNRGGEAFF. The CDR3 nucleotides read TGTGCCAGCAGTGAGCTCAACAGGGGCGGAGAAGCTTTCTTT.

This chain connects TRBV5-4 to TRBJ2-3; 8 bases line up with TRBD1. The CDR3 contains 15 residues. Germline V gives CDR1 SGHNT, CDR2 YYREEE (reference sequence). Germline trimming cut 5 bases from V and 5 bases from J; bases unmatched to any gene: 10. CDR3 amino acids: CASRAGQGGGDTQYF. In DNA, the CDR3 is TGTGCCAGCAGGGCTGGACAGGGCGGTGGAGATACGCAGTATTTT.

This chain joins TRBV5-4 and TRBJ1-2; 8 nucleotides match TRBD1. The CDR3 totals 14 residues. The germline V gene encodes CDR1 SGHNT and CDR2 YYREEE (reference sequence). The J segment lost 8 bases and the V segment lost 3 bases, leaving 9 bases of the junction unmatched. The CDR3 DNA reads as TGTGCCAGCAGCTCTACTGGACAGGGAAGGGGCTACACCTTC. It yields the protein CASSSTGQGRGYTF.

The rearrangement joins TRBV3-1 (or the pseudogene TRBV3-2) to TRBJ1-1; D call uncertain. The CDR3 has 13 residues. Germline V CDR1 and CDR2: LGHDT, YNNKEL (reference sequence). The V gene lost 0 bases and the J gene lost 1 base, with 3 bases spanning the gap. CDR3 coding DNA: TGTGCCAGCAGCCAAGACGGGAACACTGAAGCTTTCTTT. Its translation is CASSQDGNTEAFF.